A selection of T cell receptor beta chains follows, all from one sample in a study of cytomegalovirus exposure and HLA in healthy donors. Some clones are missing from TCRdb's copy, which holds only in-frame ones; the method was immunoSEQ multiplex PCR. The sample holds about 150,000 clones, roughly 70% seen once. Sequences were obtained from PBMCs. The receptors shown here come from a man aged 25-45 years in good health and CMV-seropositive. CDR3s include the opening cysteine and the closing phenylalanine or tryptophan. A D gene is named only where the DNA matches it firmly. A row's size may be missing; if present it is once, few, many or a size class.

d_call j_call clone_size v_call cdr3_nt cdr3_aa
TRBD1 TRBJ1-2 NA TRBV10-3 TGTGCCATCAGTGAGTCTGGGGGACAGGGAGACTATGGCTACACCTTC CAISESGGQGDYGYTF
TRBD1 TRBJ2-1 NA TRBV6-1 TGTGCCAGCAGTGAAGGACAGGGCCCCTACAATGAGCAGTTCTTC CASSEGQGPYNEQFF
TRBD1 TRBJ1-1 NA TRBV10-3 TGTGCCATCACTGCGGACAGGGGGAACACTGAAGCTTTCTTT CAITADRGNTEAFF
TRBD2 TRBJ2-7 NA TRBV6-5 TGTGCCAGCAGCTTAAGCGGGAGGGACGAGCAGTACTTC CASSLSGRDEQYF
NA TRBJ1-3 few TRBV19 TGTGCCAGTAGTCCTAGCGGGGTCGGTGGAAACACCATATATTTT CASSPSGVGGNTIYF
TRBD2 TRBJ2-7 NA TRBV5-1 TGCGCCAGCAGTGTAGCGGGAGGGCCGGGTGAGCAGTACTTC CASSVAGGPGEQYF
TRBD1 TRBJ2-3 NA TRBV11-1 TGTGCCAGCAGCTATGGGACAGGGGACACAGATACGCAGTATTTT CASSYGTGDTDTQYF
NA TRBJ1-2 NA TRBV6-1 TGTGCCAGCAGTGAAGCGGTGGCAGGGCGTTATGGCTACACCTTC CASSEAVAGRYGYTF
NA TRBJ2-3 NA TRBV7-9 TGTGCCAGCAGCCGGAGCACAGATACGCAGTATTTT CASSRSTDTQYF
TRBD1 TRBJ1-2 NA TRBV19 TGTGCCAGTAGTACCCGGACAGGGGTACGGTATGGCTACACCTTC CASSTRTGVRYGYTF
NA TRBJ2-7 NA TRBV7-2 TGTGCCAGCAGCTTAGGTTCGACAGATGCATATGGGCACGAGCAGTACTTC CASSLGSTDAYGHEQYF
NA TRBJ1-4 NA TRBV14 TGTGCCAGCAGCCGGATAGCAGGAGGTGGTTGGCCTAATGAAAAACTGTTTTTT CASSRIAGGGWPNEKLFF
TRBD2 TRBJ2-1 few TRBV7-3 TGTGCCAGCAGCTTAGAAGTCAGCGGGATAGGACATGAGCAGTTCTTC CASSLEVSGIGHEQFF
TRBD1 TRBJ1-1 NA TRBV4-1 TGCGCCAGCAGTCGGACAGGGGTCACTGAAGCTTTCTTT CASSRTGVTEAFF
NA TRBJ2-2 NA TRBV4-1 TGCGCCAGCAGCCGTCCTGGGGGGATGAACACCGGGGAGCTGTTTTTT CASSRPGGMNTGELFF
TRBD1 TRBJ1-2 NA TRBV4-1 TGCGCCAGCAGCCAAGATTTGGGACAGACTATTTGGATCTATGGCTACACCTTC CASSQDLGQTIWIYGYTF
TRBD1 TRBJ2-7 NA TRBV28 TGTGCCAGCAGTGCACCGGGACAGGGACCCTACGAGCAGTACTTC CASSAPGQGPYEQYF
NA TRBJ1-2 NA TRBV28 TGTGCCAGCAGATCGGGGGATGACTATGGCTACACCTTC CASRSGDDYGYTF
TRBD1 TRBJ1-2 few TRBV5-1 TGCGCCAGCAGCGTAGGGACAGGGAGAGTCTACACCTTC CASSVGTGRVYTF
TRBD1 TRBJ2-7 NA TRBV5-4 TGTGCCAGCAGCCAGAGACAGGGGGCGGGCAACGAGCAGTACTTC CASSQRQGAGNEQYF
TRBD1 TRBJ1-5 NA TRBV11-3 TGTGCCAGCAGCTTAGATCAGGCCAGGGGGCATGCGTATAGCAATCAGCCCCAGCATTTT CASSLDQARGHAYSNQPQHF
NA TRBJ2-5 NA TRBV6-5 TGTGCCAGCAGTTACGGCGGGGCGGCAAACCAAGAGACCCAGTACTTC CASSYGGAANQETQYF
NA TRBJ1-4 NA TRBV30 TGTGCCTGGAGTGTAGACCCGGGGGGGGAGGAAGAAAAACTGTTTTTT CAWSVDPGGEEEKLFF
TRBD1 TRBJ2-7 NA TRBV9 TGTGCCAGCAGCGGCCGGGACAGGACCTACGAGCAGTACTTC CASSGRDRTYEQYF
TRBD2 TRBJ2-1 NA TRBV7-3 TGTGCCAGCAGCTTGATACTAGCGGGAGGGCCCTTAGGAAATGAGCAGTTCTTC CASSLILAGGPLGNEQFF
TRBD2 TRBJ2-1 few TRBV4-1 TGCGCCAGCAGCCCTGGCGGACTAGCGGGAGTGTACAATGAGCAGTTCTTC CASSPGGLAGVYNEQFF
TRBD1 TRBJ2-7 few TRBV2 TGTGCCAGCAGTGCGGGTAGGGACAGGGGTATCCACGAGCAGTACTTC CASSAGRDRGIHEQYF
TRBD2 TRBJ2-2 once TRBV7-2 TGTGCCAGCAGCTTAAACTACGGGGGGTCGAACACCGGGGAGCTGTTTTTT CASSLNYGGSNTGELFF
NA TRBJ1-2 NA TRBV28 TGTGCCACCACGGAGGGTCGTATCTATGGCTACACCTTC CATTEGRIYGYTF
NA TRBJ2-2 NA TRBV7-3 TGTGCCAGTTCAGGCAGATACACCGGGGAGCTGTTTTTT CASSGRYTGELFF
NA TRBJ1-5 NA TRBV28 TGTGCCACGGCCGGGAATCAGAGGGCCCAGCATTTT CATAGNQRAQHF
TRBD1 TRBJ2-5 NA TRBV5-1 TGCGCCAGCAGCCGGGACAGCCAAGAGACCCAGTACTTC CASSRDSQETQYF
TRBD1 TRBJ1-5 NA TRBV6-6 TGTGCCAGCAGTTCGGCGGACAGGGGGCAGAGTCAGCCCCAGCATTTT CASSSADRGQSQPQHF
TRBD2 TRBJ2-5 NA TRBV12-5 TGTGCTAGTGGTTTGTCACCTGGACTAGCGGGAAACCAAGAGACCCAGTACTTC CASGLSPGLAGNQETQYF
TRBD1 TRBJ1-2 few TRBV9 TGTGCCAGCAGGGAAACCGGGACAGGGGGCGGCTACACCTTC CASRETGTGGGYTF
NA TRBJ2-7 NA TRBV5-6 TGTGCCAGCAGCCCAAAGGTAGCTTACGAGCAGTACTTC CASSPKVAYEQYF
NA TRBJ2-2 NA TRBV7-7 TGTGCTAGCAGCTTGCGAGGGAACACCGGGGAGCTGTTTTTT CASSLRGNTGELFF
NA TRBJ1-1 once TRBV11-2 TGTGCCAGCAGCTTAGAGGTGCCATCGCGCGCTTTCTTT CASSLEVPSRAFF
TRBD1 TRBJ1-1 few TRBV29-1 TGCAGCGTTGAAGGGTCTTACCAGGGGGCCTTAGTTGAAGCTTTCTTT CSVEGSYQGALVEAFF
TRBD1 TRBJ2-7 NA TRBV6-1 TGTGCCAGCAGTGATGGGGACAGACCCTACGAGCAGTACTTC CASSDGDRPYEQYF
NA TRBJ2-1 NA TRBV7-3 TGTGCCAGCAGCTTAGGTGTCGGCGGGATAAATGAGCAGTTCTTC CASSLGVGGINEQFF
TRBD2 TRBJ2-5 NA TRBV5-1 TGCGCCAGCAGCCCACTAGCGGGAGGGCCTCAAGAGACCCAGTACTTC CASSPLAGGPQETQYF
NA TRBJ1-1 NA TRBV6-6 TGTGCCAGCACCCCGTGGGCAGGGGCCATGAACACTGAAGCTTTCTTT CASTPWAGAMNTEAFF
TRBD2 TRBJ2-5 few TRBV9 TGTGCCAGCAACAATTTAGCGGGAGGCTCTCAAGAGACCCAGTACTTC CASNNLAGGSQETQYF
NA TRBJ2-1 NA TRBV4-1 TGCGCCAGCAGCCAAGGACTCCGCGGGTCCCACAATGAGCAGTTCTTC CASSQGLRGSHNEQFF
TRBD2 TRBJ2-3 NA TRBV14 TGTGCCAGCAGCCGTTACCTCAGCGGGAGAGGAGATACGCAGTATTTT CASSRYLSGRGDTQYF
NA TRBJ1-1 NA TRBV30 TGTGCCTGGGGGGGGGAGGGGCAAAGGGCTGAAGCTTTCTTT CAWGGEGQRAEAFF
NA TRBJ2-3 NA TRBV28 TGTGCCAGCAGTAACTTACGCACAGATACGCAGTATTTT CASSNLRTDTQYF
TRBD2 TRBJ2-5 NA TRBV5-1 TGCGCCAGCAGCTTGGTCGGAGCTAGCGGGAGAGAGACCCAGTACTTC CASSLVGASGRETQYF
NA TRBJ1-2 NA TRBV10-2 TGCGCCAGCAGTGAGTCGACTGTGAGCGGCTACACCTTC CASSESTVSGYTF
TRBD1 TRBJ1-1 few TRBV6-5 TGTGCCAGCAGAATCGGGACAGTTTACACTGAAGCTTTCTTT CASRIGTVYTEAFF
NA TRBJ1-6 NA TRBV6-1 TGTGCCAGCAGGAAACAGGGACCCGATGGGTCACCCCTCCACTTT CASRKQGPDGSPLHF
TRBD1 TRBJ1-2 NA TRBV5-4 TGTGCCAGCAGCTTGGGGGACAGGGTGAAATTTAGCTACACCTTC CASSLGDRVKFSYTF